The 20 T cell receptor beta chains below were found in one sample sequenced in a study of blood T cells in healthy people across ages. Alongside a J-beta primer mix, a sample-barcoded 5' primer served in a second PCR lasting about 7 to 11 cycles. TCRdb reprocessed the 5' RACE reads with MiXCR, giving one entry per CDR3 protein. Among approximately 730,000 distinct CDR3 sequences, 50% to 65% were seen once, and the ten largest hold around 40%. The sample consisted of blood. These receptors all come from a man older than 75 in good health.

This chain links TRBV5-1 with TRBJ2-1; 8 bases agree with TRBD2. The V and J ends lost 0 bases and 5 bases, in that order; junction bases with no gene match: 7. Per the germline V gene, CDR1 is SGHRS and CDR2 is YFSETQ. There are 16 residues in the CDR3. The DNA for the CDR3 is TGCGCCAGCAGCTTGGGGTCAGCGGGAGTGGACAATGAGCAGTTCTTC. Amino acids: CASSLGSAGVDNEQFF.

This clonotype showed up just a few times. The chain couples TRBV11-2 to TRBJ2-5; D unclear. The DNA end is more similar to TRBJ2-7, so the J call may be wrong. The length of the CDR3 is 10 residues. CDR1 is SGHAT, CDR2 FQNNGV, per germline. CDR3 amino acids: CASSQHEQYF. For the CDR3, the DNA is TGTGCCAGCAGCCAACACGAGCAGTACTTC.

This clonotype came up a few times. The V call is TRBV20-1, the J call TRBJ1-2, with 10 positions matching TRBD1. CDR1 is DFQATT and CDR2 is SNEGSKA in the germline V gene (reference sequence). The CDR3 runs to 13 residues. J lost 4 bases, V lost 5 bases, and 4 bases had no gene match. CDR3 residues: CSARGQGGYGYTF. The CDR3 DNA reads TGCAGTGCTCGCGGACAGGGGGGCTATGGCTACACCTTC.

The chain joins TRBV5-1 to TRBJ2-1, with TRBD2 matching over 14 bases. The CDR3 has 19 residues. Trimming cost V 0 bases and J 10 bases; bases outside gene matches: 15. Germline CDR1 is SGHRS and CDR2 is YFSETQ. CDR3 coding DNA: TGCGCCAGCAGCTTGGGACTAGCGGGAGGGATATTAAGCTCCTACGAGCAGTTCTTC. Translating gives CASSLGLAGGILSSYEQFF.

CDR3 residues: CAINDAGISPNEQFF. CDR3 bases: TGTGCCATCAACGATGCCGGGATCTCCCCCAATGAGCAGTTCTTC. The chain employs TRBV10-3 and TRBJ2-1, with a tentative D call TRBD2 (5 bases). The germline V and J ends were trimmed by 7 bases and 6 bases, with 19 bases remaining between them. Per the germline V gene, CDR1 is ENHRY and CDR2 is SYGVKD. The CDR3 is 15 amino acids.

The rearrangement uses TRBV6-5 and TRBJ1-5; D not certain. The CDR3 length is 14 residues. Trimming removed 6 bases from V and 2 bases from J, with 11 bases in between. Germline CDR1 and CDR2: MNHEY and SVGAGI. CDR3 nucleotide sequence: TGTGCCAGCAGCTACAGACTCGGCAATCAGCCCCAGCATTTT. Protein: CASSYRLGNQPQHF.

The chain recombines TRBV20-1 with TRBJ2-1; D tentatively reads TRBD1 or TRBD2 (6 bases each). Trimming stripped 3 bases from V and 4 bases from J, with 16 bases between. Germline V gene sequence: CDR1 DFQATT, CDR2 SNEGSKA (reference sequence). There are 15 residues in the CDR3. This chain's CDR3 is CSARKGRGGYNEQFF. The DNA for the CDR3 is TGCAGTGCTAGGAAAGGCAGGGGAGGTTACAATGAGCAGTTCTTC.

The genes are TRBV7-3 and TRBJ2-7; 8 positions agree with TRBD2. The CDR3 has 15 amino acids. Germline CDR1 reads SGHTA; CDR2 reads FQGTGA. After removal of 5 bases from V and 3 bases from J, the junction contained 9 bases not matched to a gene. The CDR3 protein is CASSLAGGFVYEQYF. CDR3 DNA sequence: TGTGCCAGCAGCCTAGCGGGCGGTTTCGTCTACGAGCAGTACTTC.

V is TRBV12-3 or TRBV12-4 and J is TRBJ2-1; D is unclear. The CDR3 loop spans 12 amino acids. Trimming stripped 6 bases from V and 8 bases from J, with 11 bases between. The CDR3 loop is CASSVYYDEQFF. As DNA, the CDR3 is TGTGCCAGCAGCGTCTATTATGATGAGCAGTTCTTC.

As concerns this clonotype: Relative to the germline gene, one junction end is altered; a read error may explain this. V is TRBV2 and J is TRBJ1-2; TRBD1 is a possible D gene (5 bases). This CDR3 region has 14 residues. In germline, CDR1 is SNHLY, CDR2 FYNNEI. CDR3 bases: TGTGCCAGCAGGGGGGACGCCACTAACTATGGCCACACCTTC. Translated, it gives CASRGDATNYGHTF.

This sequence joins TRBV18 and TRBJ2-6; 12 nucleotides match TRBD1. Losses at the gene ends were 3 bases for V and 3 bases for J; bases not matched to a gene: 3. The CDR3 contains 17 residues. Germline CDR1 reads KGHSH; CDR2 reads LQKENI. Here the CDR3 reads CASSPGQGAFGANVLTF. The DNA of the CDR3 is TGTGCCAGCTCACCGGGACAGGGGGCGTTTGGGGCCAACGTCCTGACTTTC. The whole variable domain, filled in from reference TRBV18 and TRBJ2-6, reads NAGVMQNPRHLVRRRGQEARLRCSPMKGHSHVYWYRQLPEEGLKFMVYLQKENIIDESGMPKERFSAEFPKEGPSILRIQQVVRGDSAAYFCASSPGQGAFGANVLTFGAGSRLTVL.

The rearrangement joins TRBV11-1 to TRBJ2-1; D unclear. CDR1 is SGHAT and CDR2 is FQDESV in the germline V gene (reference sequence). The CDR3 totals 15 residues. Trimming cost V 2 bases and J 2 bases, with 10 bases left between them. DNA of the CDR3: TGTGCCAGCAGCTTAAGACGGTTAACCTACAATGAGCAGTTCTTC. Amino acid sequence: CASSLRRLTYNEQFF.

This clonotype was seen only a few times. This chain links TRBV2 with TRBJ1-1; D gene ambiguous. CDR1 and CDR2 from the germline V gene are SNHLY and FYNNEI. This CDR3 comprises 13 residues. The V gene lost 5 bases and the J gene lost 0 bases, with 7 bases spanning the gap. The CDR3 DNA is TGTGCCAGCAGTTCCCAGATGAACACTGAAGCTTTCTTT. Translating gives CASSSQMNTEAFF.

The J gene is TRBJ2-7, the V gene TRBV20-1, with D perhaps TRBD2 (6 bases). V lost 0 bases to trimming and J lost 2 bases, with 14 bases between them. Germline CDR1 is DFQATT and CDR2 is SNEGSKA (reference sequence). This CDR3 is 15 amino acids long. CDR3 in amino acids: CSARDGGGRTYEQYF. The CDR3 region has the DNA TGCAGTGCTAGAGATGGTGGGGGGAGGACCTACGAGCAGTACTTC.

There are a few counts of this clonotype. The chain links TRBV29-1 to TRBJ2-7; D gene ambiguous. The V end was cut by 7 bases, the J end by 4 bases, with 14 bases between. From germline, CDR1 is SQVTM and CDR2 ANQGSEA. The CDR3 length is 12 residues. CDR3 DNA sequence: TGCAGCGCTGAGGCGTCCGGATACGAGCAGTACTTC. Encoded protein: CSAEASGYEQYF.

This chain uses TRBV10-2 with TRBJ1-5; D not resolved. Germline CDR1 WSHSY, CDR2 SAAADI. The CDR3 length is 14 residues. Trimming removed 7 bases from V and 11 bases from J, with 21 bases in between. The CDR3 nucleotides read TGCGCCAGCAAGGCCAGCGCTATAATCGGGGCCCAGCATTTT. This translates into CASKASAIIGAQHF.

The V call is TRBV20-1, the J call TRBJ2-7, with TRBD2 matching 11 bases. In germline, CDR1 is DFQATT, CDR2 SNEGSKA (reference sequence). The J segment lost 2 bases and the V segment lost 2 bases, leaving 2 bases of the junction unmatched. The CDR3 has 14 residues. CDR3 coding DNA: TGCAGTGCTAGATTAGCGGGAGGGCCCTACGAGCAGTACTTC. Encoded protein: CSARLAGGPYEQYF.

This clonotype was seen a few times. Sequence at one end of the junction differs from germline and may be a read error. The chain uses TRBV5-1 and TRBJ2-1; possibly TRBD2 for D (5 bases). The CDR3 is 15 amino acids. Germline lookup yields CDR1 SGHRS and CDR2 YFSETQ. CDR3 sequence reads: CASSAKADSFNEQFF. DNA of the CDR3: TGCGCCAGCAGCGCAAAGGCGGACTCCTTCAATGAGCAGTTCTTC.

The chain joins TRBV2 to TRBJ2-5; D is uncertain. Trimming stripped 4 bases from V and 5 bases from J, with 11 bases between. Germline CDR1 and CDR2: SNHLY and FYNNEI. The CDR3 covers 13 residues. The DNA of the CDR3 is TGTGCCAGCAGTGTAGTGGGCGTCGAGACCCAGTACTTC. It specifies CASSVVGVETQYF.

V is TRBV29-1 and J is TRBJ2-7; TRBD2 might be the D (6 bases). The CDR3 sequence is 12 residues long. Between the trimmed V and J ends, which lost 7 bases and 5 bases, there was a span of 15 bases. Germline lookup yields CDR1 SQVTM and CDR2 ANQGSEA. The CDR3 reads CSAEEGSDEQYF. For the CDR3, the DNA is TGCAGCGCTGAGGAGGGGAGCGACGAGCAGTACTTC.